The rows below give T cell receptor beta chains drawn from one sample of a study of CD8+ T cells in alopecia areata. TCRdb keeps only in-frame clones here, not all; method: immunoSEQ multiplex PCR. The sample carries around 140,000 clones, roughly half recorded once. The sequencing here drew on CD4+ T cells sorted from blood, taken at week 0. The receptors shown here come from a human donor with alopecia areata. CDR3s include the opening cysteine and the closing phenylalanine or tryptophan.

V gene	J gene	CDR3 protein
TRBV29-1	TRBJ1-2	CSVGGGIGYTF
TRBV7-2	TRBJ2-7	CASSLSYEQYF
TRBV5-1	TRBJ1-2	CASSPGGIYGYTF
TRBV18	TRBJ2-7	CASSPTSGGSYEQYF
TRBV5-1	TRBJ2-5	CASSSGGRGLETQYF
TRBV29-1	TRBJ1-5	CSARDTNQPQHF
TRBV7-8	TRBJ1-3	CASSLYGRAGAGNTIYF
TRBV28	TRBJ2-1	CASRSQKNEQFF
TRBV30	TRBJ2-7	CAWSLRYNYEQYF
TRBV29-1	TRBJ2-5	CSVGGPGTGQETQYF
TRBV7-9	TRBJ1-5	CASSWASNQPQHF
TRBV2	TRBJ2-7	CASSAQGRGYEQYF
TRBV15	TRBJ2-7	CATSRQGSYEQYF
TRBV29-1	TRBJ1-1	CSTHLQGGTEAFF
TRBV7-9	TRBJ2-5	CASSLGWSSTDF
TRBV4-2	NA	CASSYSRLVSYEQYF
TRBV25-1	TRBJ2-7	CASSEFGRERNYEQYF
TRBV11-2	TRBJ1-2	CASSLTGGNDYGYTF
TRBV4-3	TRBJ2-2	CASSRVAGDWTGELFF
TRBV2	TRBJ1-4	CASSEPGATNEKLFF
TRBV7-2	TRBJ2-5	CASSLMRPSGRGETQYF
TRBV7-3	TRBJ2-1	CAPRDRAYNEQFF
TRBV6-5	TRBJ2-1	CASSYSLYNEQFF
TRBV27	TRBJ2-3	CASRQKGRVTDTQYF
TRBV2	TRBJ2-5	CASSKDLGPQYF
TRBV10-3	TRBJ2-1	CAIMTVSNEQFF
TRBV9	TRBJ1-4	CASSAAVTTNEKLFF
TRBV19	TRBJ1-1	CASSTGTVLNTEAFF
TRBV6-6	TRBJ2-7	CASSLRTGTSPHEQYF
TRBV4-1	TRBJ2-7	CASTPRGTTGEQYF
TRBV29-1	TRBJ2-2	CSVPGVGTGELFF
TRBV14	TRBJ2-5	CASSRRVPGQQETQYF
TRBV4-1	TRBJ2-5	CASSHPGVTYQTQYF